A selection of T cell receptor beta chains follows, all from one sample in a study of blood T cell repertoires in COVID-19. TCRdb keeps only in-frame clones here, not all; method: immunoSEQ multiplex PCR. The table has fewer than 400,000 clones, approximately 91% seen once. The source material was PBMCs or T cells enriched from blood (not recorded which). Receptors were obtained from a man between 60 and 70 years old who had recovered from COVID-19. Each CDR3 is given with its conserved first and last residue. Fields, in order: V gene, clone size, CDR3 protein. Expanded clones are given a class, and other clones once, few, many or no size at all.

V gene: TRBV6-5; clone size: NA; CDR3 protein: CASSYSGGGTNEKLFF
V gene: TRBV7-2; clone size: NA; CDR3 protein: CASSLDRTSGKDTQYF
V gene: TRBV6-2/TRBV6-3; clone size: NA; CDR3 protein: CASSSGTGYEQYF
V gene: TRBV19; clone size: NA; CDR3 protein: CASSGGPSGEQFF
V gene: TRBV19; clone size: NA; CDR3 protein: CASSARDYGYTF
V gene: TRBV7-2; clone size: NA; CDR3 protein: CASSSSLTAQETQYF
V gene: TRBV3-1/TRBV3-2; clone size: NA; CDR3 protein: CASSHRTGGTGELFF
V gene: TRBV6-5; clone size: NA; CDR3 protein: CASSYSSASGKHEQYF
V gene: TRBV3-1/TRBV3-2; clone size: NA; CDR3 protein: CASSQLPCGQESEQYF
V gene: TRBV28; clone size: NA; CDR3 protein: CASTRERAGSYGYTF
V gene: TRBV5-4; clone size: NA; CDR3 protein: CASSHRDTGGTEAFF
V gene: TRBV12-3/TRBV12-4; clone size: once; CDR3 protein: CASSLGVGETQYF
V gene: TRBV29-1; clone size: NA; CDR3 protein: CSVPRPTGRFYGYTF
V gene: TRBV15; clone size: NA; CDR3 protein: CATSTARGNYEQYF
V gene: TRBV5-1; clone size: NA; CDR3 protein: CASSSTTSGTDTQYF
V gene: TRBV7-3; clone size: NA; CDR3 protein: CASSWGLGETQYF
V gene: TRBV29-1; clone size: NA; CDR3 protein: CSVGASLGYTF
V gene: TRBV5-1; clone size: NA; CDR3 protein: CASSVLALRSTDTQYF
V gene: TRBV3-1/TRBV3-2; clone size: NA; CDR3 protein: CASSLGQGVQPQHF
V gene: TRBV7-3; clone size: NA; CDR3 protein: CASSPPRRGNYNEQFF
V gene: TRBV2; clone size: NA; CDR3 protein: CASSEKRTAILPPHEQYF
V gene: TRBV5-1; clone size: NA; CDR3 protein: CASSGEGGGTF
V gene: TRBV5-1; clone size: NA; CDR3 protein: CASSLGHLQETQYF
V gene: TRBV19; clone size: few; CDR3 protein: CASLTSGRGTGELFF
V gene: TRBV5-4; clone size: NA; CDR3 protein: CASSQNLQGGGYTF
V gene: TRBV5-4; clone size: NA; CDR3 protein: CASSIQMNTEAFF
V gene: TRBV7-2; clone size: NA; CDR3 protein: CASSLVGGGFSDTQYF
V gene: TRBV27; clone size: NA; CDR3 protein: CASSSSPGQKQYF